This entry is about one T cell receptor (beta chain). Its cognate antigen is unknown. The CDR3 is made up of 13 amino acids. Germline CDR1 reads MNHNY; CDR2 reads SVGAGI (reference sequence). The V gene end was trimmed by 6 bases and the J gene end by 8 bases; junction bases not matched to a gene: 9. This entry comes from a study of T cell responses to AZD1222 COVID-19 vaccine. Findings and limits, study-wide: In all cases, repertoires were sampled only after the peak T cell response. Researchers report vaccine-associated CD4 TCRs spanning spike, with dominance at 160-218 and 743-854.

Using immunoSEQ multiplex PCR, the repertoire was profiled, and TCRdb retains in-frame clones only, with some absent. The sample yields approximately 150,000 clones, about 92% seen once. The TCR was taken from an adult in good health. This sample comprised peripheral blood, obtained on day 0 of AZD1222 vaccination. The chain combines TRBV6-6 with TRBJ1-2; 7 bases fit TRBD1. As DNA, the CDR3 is TGTGCCAGCAGGTTTACAGGGGTTGGGGGCTACACCTTC. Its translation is CASRFTGVGGYTF.